This is a list of T cell receptor beta chains from one sample in a study of HIV-infected children after antiretroviral therapy interruption. TCRdb recomputed calls from the 3' RACE reads with MiXCR, one row per CDR3 protein. The sample lists about 86,000 distinct CDR3 sequences, approximately 6.9% seen once, with more than 0.95% in the top ten. Sample: CD45RA+ CD4+ T cells from PBMCs, pooled from several time points, taken from a donor given antiretroviral therapy, either interrupted or continuous. These receptors all stem from a pool of human donors with HIV. Both conserved end residues are part of each CDR3. Each record gives: J gene, clone size, V gene, CDR3 protein. Rows give clone size only sometimes, using once, few, many, or a class for an expanded clone.

j_call: TRBJ2-7
clone_size: -
v_call: TRBV12-3/TRBV12-4
cdr3_aa: CASTATLYEQYF

j_call: TRBJ2-3
clone_size: many
v_call: TRBV7-2
cdr3_aa: CASSSDRDQLQTDTQYF

j_call: TRBJ2-3
clone_size: -
v_call: TRBV7-9
cdr3_aa: CASSLFSGGTQYF

j_call: TRBJ2-7
clone_size: many
v_call: TRBV20-1
cdr3_aa: CSARLIRDLAHEQYF

j_call: TRBJ1-5
clone_size: many
v_call: TRBV19
cdr3_aa: CASRYGGRGNQPQHF

j_call: TRBJ2-7
clone_size: many
v_call: TRBV15
cdr3_aa: CATTGTLLSYEQYF

j_call: TRBJ1-1
clone_size: many
v_call: TRBV29-1
cdr3_aa: CSVETRVRPEAFF

j_call: TRBJ1-2
clone_size: many
v_call: TRBV7-2
cdr3_aa: CASNNGGGRDYGYTF

j_call: TRBJ2-7
clone_size: few
v_call: TRBV7-2
cdr3_aa: CASSLRGIAGAYEQYF

j_call: TRBJ2-5
clone_size: many
v_call: TRBV30
cdr3_aa: CAWSPQPVQETQYF

j_call: TRBJ1-5
clone_size: few
v_call: TRBV20-1
cdr3_aa: CSAGDRGESNQPQHF

j_call: TRBJ2-5
clone_size: many
v_call: TRBV18
cdr3_aa: CASGQETQYF

j_call: TRBJ1-6
clone_size: many
v_call: TRBV23-1
cdr3_aa: CASSQSPGCNSPLHF

j_call: TRBJ2-3
clone_size: many
v_call: TRBV6-1
cdr3_aa: CASSRDLASDTQYF

j_call: TRBJ2-3
clone_size: many
v_call: TRBV24-1
cdr3_aa: CATSDVTSGVTAQYF

j_call: TRBJ2-3
clone_size: -
v_call: TRBV27
cdr3_aa: CASSFEDFTDTQYF

j_call: TRBJ2-7
clone_size: many
v_call: TRBV4-2
cdr3_aa: CASSQDLLARSYEQYF

j_call: TRBJ1-1
clone_size: many
v_call: TRBV6-1
cdr3_aa: CASSGVTGAKSQAFF

j_call: TRBJ2-1
clone_size: many
v_call: TRBV12-3/TRBV12-4
cdr3_aa: CASSSQPSGSNSKDSYNEQFF

j_call: TRBJ1-5
clone_size: -
v_call: TRBV11-1
cdr3_aa: CASSLDPGPGTYSNQPQHF

j_call: TRBJ2-7
clone_size: many
v_call: TRBV12-3/TRBV12-4
cdr3_aa: CASSVLLAGGGEQYF

j_call: TRBJ1-5
clone_size: -
v_call: TRBV6-6
cdr3_aa: CASSYGDQPQHF

j_call: TRBJ2-1
clone_size: many
v_call: TRBV29-1
cdr3_aa: CSAIYRSGGAGLYNEQFF